The clone carrying this T cell receptor (beta chain) showed up many times. Its matching antigen is unknown. These data belong to a study of post-analysis software for immune sequencing data. Study-wide results and caveats: TRBV5-6, TRBV5-1 and TRBV20-1 were among roughly 5 TRBV segments more frequent in patients than controls. Samples from one preparation batch, clustered by F measure, grouped strongly together.

Each TCR beta cDNA library carried unique molecular identifiers. TCRdb ran MiXCR on the PCR reads and lists one entry per CDR3 protein. Among more than 350,000 distinct CDR3 sequences listed, 30% to 45% were seen once. The germline CDR1 and CDR2 sequences are SGHTA and FQGNSA. J lost 4 bases, V lost 5 bases, and 12 bases had no gene match. The CDR3 length is 16 residues. Sequencing input: blood. This clonotype was obtained from a girl aged 2 to 9 with multiple sclerosis. The V gene is TRBV7-2, the J gene TRBJ2-5; 8 bases are a match to TRBD1. In nucleotides, the CDR3 is TGTGCCAGCAGCCGCGGTGGCAGGGGGCAGTCAGAGACCCAGTACTTC. Translated: CASSRGGRGQSETQYF. Based on the CDR3 plus reference TRBV7-2 and TRBJ2-5, the full variable domain is GAGVSQSPSNKVTEKGKDVELRCDPISGHTALYWYRQSLGQGLEFLIYFQGNSAPDKSGLPSDRFSAERTGGSVSTLTIQRTQQEDSAVYLCASSRGGRGQSETQYFGPGTRLLVL.